This is a list of T cell receptor beta chains from one sample in a study of identical twins. TCRdb itself ran the 5' RACE reads through MiXCR, one entry per CDR3 protein. This repertoire shows about 210,000 distinct CDR3 sequences, around 9.6% found once; its top ten account for around 5%. The sequencing input was memory (CD45RO+) T cells sorted from blood. Every receptor here comes from a woman between 18 and 29 years old in good health. The conserved cysteine and the conserved F or W are not part of the CDR3 here. Each record gives: clone size, V gene, J gene, CDR3 protein. Some rows have no size entry. The others give once, few or many, or a class for an expanded clone.

clone_size: few
v_call: TRBV10-3
j_call: TRBJ2-2
cdr3_aa: ACGLGELF

clone_size: few
v_call: TRBV6-5
j_call: TRBJ2-2
cdr3_aa: ASSYHGTGGTGELF

clone_size: few
v_call: TRBV30
j_call: TRBJ2-1
cdr3_aa: AWSTGGEQF

clone_size: few
v_call: TRBV3-1
j_call: TRBJ1-3
cdr3_aa: ASVQGAAGNTIY

clone_size: many
v_call: TRBV5-6
j_call: TRBJ2-1
cdr3_aa: ASSRTWGNEQF

clone_size: few
v_call: TRBV5-1
j_call: TRBJ2-1
cdr3_aa: ASSLGKMNNEQF

clone_size: many
v_call: TRBV29-1
j_call: TRBJ2-7
cdr3_aa: RPPGQSSYEQY

clone_size: few
v_call: TRBV19
j_call: TRBJ2-2
cdr3_aa: ASTKGLSVGGELF

clone_size: .
v_call: TRBV6-5
j_call: TRBJ2-7
cdr3_aa: ASSLQGARGEQY

clone_size: few
v_call: TRBV20-1
j_call: TRBJ1-1
cdr3_aa: SAPDLSNTEAF

clone_size: many
v_call: TRBV12-3/TRBV12-4
j_call: TRBJ1-1
cdr3_aa: ASSLRGVTEAF

clone_size: .
v_call: TRBV5-6
j_call: TRBJ2-1
cdr3_aa: ASSLAGEYGEQF

clone_size: few
v_call: TRBV11-2
j_call: TRBJ1-1
cdr3_aa: ASSPFGPGKTEAF

clone_size: few
v_call: TRBV5-1
j_call: TRBJ2-2
cdr3_aa: ASSFKTSGTAGELF

clone_size: many
v_call: TRBV10-2
j_call: TRBJ1-4
cdr3_aa: ASRDSLNEKLF

clone_size: many
v_call: TRBV7-9
j_call: TRBJ2-1
cdr3_aa: ASSLFSGEQF

clone_size: .
v_call: TRBV6-2/TRBV6-3
j_call: TRBJ2-3
cdr3_aa: ASSLVGGDTQY

clone_size: few
v_call: TRBV12-3/TRBV12-4
j_call: TRBJ2-5
cdr3_aa: ASSPPGLAGGTQY

clone_size: few
v_call: TRBV14
j_call: TRBJ2-3
cdr3_aa: ASSPNVGGYTQY

clone_size: few
v_call: TRBV12-3/TRBV12-4
j_call: TRBJ2-7
cdr3_aa: ASSFGDRGRYEQY

clone_size: .
v_call: TRBV20-1
j_call: TRBJ2-7
cdr3_aa: SAIPFSGRYEQY

clone_size: many
v_call: TRBV20-1
j_call: TRBJ1-2
cdr3_aa: SAPKQRGAVNSLGYT

clone_size: many
v_call: TRBV5-1
j_call: TRBJ1-1
cdr3_aa: ASSLPALNTEAF

clone_size: .
v_call: TRBV6-5
j_call: TRBJ2-1
cdr3_aa: ASSYRDTAYNEQF

clone_size: few
v_call: TRBV3-1
j_call: TRBJ2-5
cdr3_aa: ASSRRGNDQETQY

clone_size: .
v_call: TRBV18
j_call: TRBJ2-2
cdr3_aa: ASSPSGFANTGELF

clone_size: .
v_call: TRBV12-3/TRBV12-4
j_call: TRBJ2-1
cdr3_aa: ASSLVDRRF

clone_size: many
v_call: TRBV12-3/TRBV12-4
j_call: TRBJ1-6
cdr3_aa: ASSFLPPYNSPLH

clone_size: .
v_call: TRBV5-1
j_call: TRBJ1-2
cdr3_aa: ASSYSGTAGYGYT

clone_size: few
v_call: TRBV6-1
j_call: TRBJ1-6
cdr3_aa: ASSQGPGNSPLH

clone_size: .
v_call: TRBV2
j_call: TRBJ1-1
cdr3_aa: ASSEVWAEAF

clone_size: .
v_call: TRBV20-1
j_call: TRBJ2-7
cdr3_aa: SARDLRDPGINEQY

clone_size: many
v_call: TRBV5-5
j_call: TRBJ1-3
cdr3_aa: ASSFGLAGSGNTIY

clone_size: many
v_call: TRBV12-3/TRBV12-4
j_call: TRBJ2-1
cdr3_aa: ASRTGTSKKFYNEQF

clone_size: .
v_call: TRBV4-3
j_call: TRBJ1-4
cdr3_aa: ASSQGQVGGEKLF

clone_size: many
v_call: TRBV20-1
j_call: TRBJ2-1
cdr3_aa: SALETSGIYNEQF

clone_size: .
v_call: TRBV6-5
j_call: TRBJ2-1
cdr3_aa: ASSYSRGANEQF

clone_size: few
v_call: TRBV3-1
j_call: TRBJ1-1
cdr3_aa: ASSLPDRNTEAF

clone_size: .
v_call: TRBV12-3/TRBV12-4
j_call: TRBJ2-7
cdr3_aa: ASRALAGGDYEQY

clone_size: .
v_call: TRBV7-2
j_call: TRBJ2-4
cdr3_aa: ASSLVPGPEGRGY

clone_size: many
v_call: TRBV20-1
j_call: TRBJ1-6
cdr3_aa: SANGAGNSPLH

clone_size: few
v_call: TRBV11-2
j_call: TRBJ2-6
cdr3_aa: ASRVMGVFSGANVLT

clone_size: few
v_call: TRBV5-1
j_call: TRBJ1-3
cdr3_aa: ASSFGDRYSGNTIY

clone_size: .
v_call: TRBV5-1
j_call: TRBJ2-7
cdr3_aa: ASSLAIGQMGYEQY

clone_size: many
v_call: TRBV11-2
j_call: TRBJ1-2
cdr3_aa: ASSPNRGPNYGYT

clone_size: many
v_call: TRBV24-1
j_call: TRBJ1-2
cdr3_aa: ATSDLIGGYT

clone_size: many
v_call: TRBV4-3
j_call: TRBJ2-2
cdr3_aa: ASSQDGTSATGELF

clone_size: .
v_call: TRBV4-1
j_call: TRBJ2-3
cdr3_aa: ASSQVDMGLAGDAQY

clone_size: few
v_call: TRBV7-3
j_call: TRBJ2-3
cdr3_aa: ASRPSSTDTQY

clone_size: .
v_call: TRBV6-1
j_call: TRBJ2-2
cdr3_aa: TSRGGTTGTGELF

clone_size: .
v_call: TRBV6-1
j_call: TRBJ2-2
cdr3_aa: ASSLTHGTGELF

clone_size: .
v_call: TRBV5-5
j_call: TRBJ2-1
cdr3_aa: ASSLAGPAAYNEQF

clone_size: .
v_call: TRBV20-1
j_call: TRBJ1-1
cdr3_aa: SARDERRAEAF

clone_size: many
v_call: TRBV6-1
j_call: TRBJ2-7
cdr3_aa: ASSKIQGLRGEQY